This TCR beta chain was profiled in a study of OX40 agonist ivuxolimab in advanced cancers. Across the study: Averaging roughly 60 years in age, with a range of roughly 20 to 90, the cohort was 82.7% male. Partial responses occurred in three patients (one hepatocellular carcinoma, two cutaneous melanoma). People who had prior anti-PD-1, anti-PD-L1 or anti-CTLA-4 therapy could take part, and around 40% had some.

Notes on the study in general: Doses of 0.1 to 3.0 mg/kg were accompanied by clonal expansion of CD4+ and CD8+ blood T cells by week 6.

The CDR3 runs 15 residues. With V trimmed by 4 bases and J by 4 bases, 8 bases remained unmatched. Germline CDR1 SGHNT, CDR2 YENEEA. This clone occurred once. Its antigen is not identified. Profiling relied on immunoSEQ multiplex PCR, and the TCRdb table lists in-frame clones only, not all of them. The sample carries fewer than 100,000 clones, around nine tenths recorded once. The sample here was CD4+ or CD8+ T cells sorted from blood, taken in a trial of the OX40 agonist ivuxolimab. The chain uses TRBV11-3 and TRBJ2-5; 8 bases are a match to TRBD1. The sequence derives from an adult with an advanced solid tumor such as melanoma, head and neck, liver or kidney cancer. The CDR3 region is CASSSEPGGLETQYF. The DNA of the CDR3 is TGTGCCAGCAGCTCTGAACCAGGGGGCCTAGAGACCCAGTACTTC. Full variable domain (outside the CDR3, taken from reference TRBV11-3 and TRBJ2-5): EAGVVQSPRYKIIEKKQPVAFWCNPISGHNTLYWYLQNLGQGPELLIRYENEEAVDDSQLPKDRFSAERLKGVDSTLKIQPAELGDSAVYLCASSSEPGGLETQYFGPGTRLLVL.